The present T cell receptor (beta chain) was sequenced within a study of blood T cell repertoires in COVID-19. Study information: Whether acute or convalescent, the COVID-19 samples came from the United States, Italy and Spain. T cells, B-cell-depleted T cells, or PBMCs provided the cDNA or gDNA that served as material.

As originally analysed: Using reference gene primer amplification, nucleated cell counts were estimated. The repertoire was sequenced with immunoSEQ multiplex PCR; TCRdb's copy has only in-frame clones and lacks some. The V and J calls and clone size were taken over from that table, and D and trimming were inferred from the DNA. The sample has approximately 390,000 clones; roughly 86% are singletons. The length of the CDR3 is 15 residues. The V end was cut by 2 bases, the J end by 3 bases, with 14 bases between. Germline V gives CDR1 SGHRS, CDR2 YFSETQ. The TCR sequence derives from a woman aged 60-75 years with COVID-19, enrolled during active disease. The chain combines TRBV5-1 with TRBJ1-1, with D unresolved. The sample comprised peripheral blood. In DNA, the CDR3 is TGCGCCAGCAGCTTTTGGGCGACACCCGACACTGAAGCTTTCTTT. Translated, it gives CASSFWATPDTEAFF.